These 3 T cell receptor beta chains were sequenced from one sample in a study of blood T cell repertoires in COVID-19. Method: immunoSEQ multiplex PCR; TCRdb's copy keeps in-frame clones and lacks some. The sample has some 250,000 clones; approximately 91% are singletons. The source material was PBMCs or T cells enriched from blood (not recorded which). Every receptor here comes from a human donor in a cohort exposed to, infected with or recovered from COVID-19 (not recorded which). The donor label of this sample is uncertain.

The chain couples TRBV11-3 to TRBJ1-1, with 8 bases that match TRBD1. The CDR3 runs to 16 residues. The germline V gene has CDR1 SGHNT and CDR2 YENEEA. The junction had 13 bases not matched to a gene; V was cut back by 5 bases and J by 5 bases. The CDR3 DNA is TGTGCCAGCAGCGACAAGGTTCGACAGGGGAAAACTGAAGCTTTCTTT. Translated, it gives CASSDKVRQGKTEAFF.

In its sample, this clone was seen once. The chain links TRBV11-2 to TRBJ2-7; maybe TRBD2 (5 bases). Per germline, CDR1 SGHAT and CDR2 FQNNGV. CDR3 length equals 12 residues. V was pared by 0 bases and J by 7 bases, with 7 bases between. This CDR3 reads CASSLDPGEQYF. In nucleotides, the CDR3 is TGTGCCAGCAGCTTAGATCCGGGGGAGCAGTACTTC. Filled out from reference TRBV11-2 and TRBJ2-7, the complete variable domain reads EAGVAQSPRYKIIEKRQSVAFWCNPISGHATLYWYQQILGQGPKLLIQFQNNGVVDDSQLPKDRFSAERLKGVDSTLKIQPAKLEDSAVYLCASSLDPGEQYFGPGTRLTVT.

This chain connects TRBV9 to TRBJ2-1; D gene uncertain. V was clipped by 2 bases and J by 4 bases, with 13 bases between them. The CDR3 consists of 15 residues. CDR1 SGDLS and CDR2 YYNGEE come from the germline V gene. The CDR3 protein is CASSVGRSPYNEQFF. The CDR3 DNA reads as TGTGCCAGCAGCGTTGGTCGGTCACCTTACAATGAGCAGTTCTTC.